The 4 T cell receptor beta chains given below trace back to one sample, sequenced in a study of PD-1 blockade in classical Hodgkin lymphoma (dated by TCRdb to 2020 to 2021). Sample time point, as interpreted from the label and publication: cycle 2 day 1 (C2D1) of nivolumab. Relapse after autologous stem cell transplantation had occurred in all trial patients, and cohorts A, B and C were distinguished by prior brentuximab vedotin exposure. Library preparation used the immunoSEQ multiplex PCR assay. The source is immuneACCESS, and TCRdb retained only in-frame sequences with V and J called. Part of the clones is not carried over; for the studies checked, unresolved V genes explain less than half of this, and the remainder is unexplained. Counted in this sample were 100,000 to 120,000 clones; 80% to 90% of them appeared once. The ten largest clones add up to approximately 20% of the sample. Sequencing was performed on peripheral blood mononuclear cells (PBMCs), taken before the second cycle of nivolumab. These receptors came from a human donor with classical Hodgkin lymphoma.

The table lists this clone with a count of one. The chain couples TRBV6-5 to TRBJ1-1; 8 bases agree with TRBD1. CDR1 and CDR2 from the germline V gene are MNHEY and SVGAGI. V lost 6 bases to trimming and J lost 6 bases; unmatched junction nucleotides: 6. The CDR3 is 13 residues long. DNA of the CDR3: TGTGCCAGCAGCGACCGGGACAGGTCTGAAGCTTTCTTT. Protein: CASSDRDRSEAFF.

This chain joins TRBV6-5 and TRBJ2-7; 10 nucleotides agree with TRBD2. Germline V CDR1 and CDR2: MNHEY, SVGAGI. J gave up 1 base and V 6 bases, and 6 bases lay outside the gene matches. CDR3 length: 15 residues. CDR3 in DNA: TGTGCCAGCAGCCGGGGACTAGCGCCGTCCTACGAGCAGTACTTC. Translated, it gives CASSRGLAPSYEQYF.

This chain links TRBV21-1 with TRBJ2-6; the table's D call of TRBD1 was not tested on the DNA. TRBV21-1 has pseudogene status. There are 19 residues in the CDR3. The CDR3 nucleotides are TGTGCCAGCCCCCCATCCAGGGACAGGGTCTTCTCTGGGGCCAACGTCCTGACTTTC. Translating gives CASPPSRDRVFSGANVLTF.

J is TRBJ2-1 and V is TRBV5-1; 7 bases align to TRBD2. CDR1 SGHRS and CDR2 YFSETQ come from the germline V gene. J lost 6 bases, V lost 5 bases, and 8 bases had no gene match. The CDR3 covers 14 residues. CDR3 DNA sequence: TGCGCCAGCAGGGCTACCGGGACTATCAATGAGCAGTTCTTC. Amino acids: CASRATGTINEQFF. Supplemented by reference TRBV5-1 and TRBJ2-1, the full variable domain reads KAGVTQTPRYLIKTRGQQVTLSCSPISGHRSVSWYQQTPGQGLQFLFEYFSETQRNKGNFPGRFSGRQFSNSRSEMNVSTLELGDSALYLCASRATGTINEQFFGPGTRLTVL.